The 21 T cell receptor beta chains in this list originate from one sample, sequenced in a study of Graves' ophthalmopathy and Graves' hyperthyroidism. RNA transcripts were the template, and TCR beta CDR3 regions were amplified from them. Scientists carried out first-round RT-PCR using HTBI primers and then a second-round multiplex PCR. TCRdb analysed the multiplex PCR reads with MiXCR anew, one entry per CDR3 protein. The table has roughly 60,000 distinct CDR3 sequences, approximately 45% seen once. Source material: peripheral blood. These receptors came from an adult woman with Graves' ophthalmopathy.

A few counts support this clonotype. The chain employs TRBV19 and TRBJ2-7, with D tentatively TRBD2 (5 bases). The germline gives CDR1 LNHDA, CDR2 SQIVND (reference sequence). This CDR3 has 12 residues. V was shortened by 6 bases and J by 7 bases, with 13 bases between the two germline ends. CDR3 DNA: TGTGCCAGTAGAGGGAATGGCGGGGAGCAGTACTTC. As protein: CASRGNGGEQYF.

This clonotype was counted at least ten times. The J gene is TRBJ2-2, the V gene TRBV11-3; 7 bases align to TRBD2. The CDR3 runs 13 residues. J gave up 6 bases and V 6 bases, and 4 bases lay outside the gene matches. Germline V gene sequence: CDR1 SGHNT, CDR2 YENEEA. CDR3 DNA: TGTGCCAGCAGATTGGGAGGGGCCGGGGAGCTGTTTTTT. The encoded protein is CASRLGGAGELFF.

V usage is TRBV5-1 and J usage is TRBJ2-5; 10 nucleotides align to TRBD2. Per germline, CDR1 SGHRS and CDR2 YFSETQ. Trimming at V came to 0 bases and at J to 3 bases, leaving 2 bases not matched to a gene. This CDR3 is built from 15 residues. CDR3 residues: CASSLGSGGEETQYF. In DNA, the CDR3 is TGCGCCAGCAGCTTGGGCAGCGGGGGGGAAGAGACCCAGTACTTC.

Worth noting for this clonotype: The DNA is omitted, as the CDR3 cannot be located on it reliably, and the CDR3 follows TCRdb's listing. The chain joins TRBV19 to TRBJ1-2; the table's D call, TRBD1, was not checked against the DNA. The CDR3 comprises 23 residues, both ends counted. Germline values: CDR1 LNHDA, CDR2 SQIVND (reference sequence). The CDR3 loop is CASSILTNTEAFFGQGTSYGYTF.

V and J are TRBV29-1 and TRBJ2-7, with 8 bases matching TRBD2. J was trimmed by 3 bases and V by 7 bases; bases with no gene match: 14. The V gene's germline CDR1 is SQVTM and CDR2 ANQGSEA. The CDR3 is made up of 15 amino acids. The CDR3, as DNA: TGCAGCGGGCAAGACCTGAGCGGGAGTCACTACGAGCAGTACTTC. It codes for CSGQDLSGSHYEQYF.

The genes are TRBV15 and TRBJ1-1, with 8 positions matching TRBD1. Trimming took 5 bases from V and 5 from J; bases not matched to a gene: 10. Per germline, CDR1 LNHNV and CDR2 YYDKDF (reference sequence). The CDR3 is 15 residues long. The CDR3 loop reads CATSWTGIIWTEAFF. The CDR3 DNA is TGTGCCACCAGCTGGACAGGGATCATTTGGACTGAAGCTTTCTTT.

The sample holds many counts of this clonotype. V usage is TRBV5-1 and J usage is TRBJ1-2; D might be TRBD1 (6 bases). V lost 4 bases, J lost 5 bases, and 24 bases lay in between. The CDR3 has 17 amino acids. Looked up from germline, CDR1 is SGHRS and CDR2 is YFSETQ. As DNA, the CDR3 is TGCGCCAGCAGCGAGGGGGACCGAGGAGGATTAGGTTATGGCTACACCTTC. This translates into CASSEGDRGGLGYGYTF. Looking up the rest from reference TRBV5-1 and TRBJ1-2 gives the full variable domain: KAGVTQTPRYLIKTRGQQVTLSCSPISGHRSVSWYQQTPGQGLQFLFEYFSETQRNKGNFPGRFSGRQFSNSRSEMNVSTLELGDSALYLCASSEGDRGGLGYGYTFGSGTRLTVV.

The V and J genes are TRBV6-2 or TRBV6-3 and TRBJ1-6, with D maybe TRBD1 (5 bases). V was clipped by 6 bases and J by 8 bases, with 17 bases between them. CDR1 and CDR2 from the germline V gene are MNHEY and SVGEGT. The CDR3 covers 15 residues. CDR3: CASSPETDDYSPLHF. DNA for the CDR3: TGTGCCAGCAGCCCCGAGACAGACGATTATTCACCCCTCCACTTT.

This clonotype was observed once. The V call is TRBV7-2, the J call TRBJ2-5, with 7 bases aligning to TRBD1. V trimming: 1 base; J trimming: 1 base; junction bases outside the gene matches: 3. CDR1 is SGHTA, CDR2 FQGNSA, per germline. The CDR3 loop spans 15 amino acids. Written as DNA, the CDR3 is TGTGCCAGCAGCTTAGAGGGACAGCGCCAAGAGACCCAGTACTTC. It codes for CASSLEGQRQETQYF.

This rearrangement joins TRBV7-2 to TRBJ1-2; 7 bases are shared with TRBD1. The CDR3 is 12 residues long. CDR1 SGHTA and CDR2 FQGNSA come from the germline V gene. Trimming removed 5 bases from V and 6 bases from J; junction bases left unmatched: 3. CDR3 sequence reads: CASSPGGNGYTF. DNA of the CDR3: TGTGCCAGCAGCCCAGGGGGGAATGGCTACACCTTC.

The CDR3 DNA follows: TGCAGCGTTGATGGACTAGCGGGAGGGCCTGGTTCATATGAGCAGTTCTTC. It is translated as CSVDGLAGGPGSYEQFF. V is TRBV29-1 and J is TRBJ2-1; 15 nucleotides match TRBD2. This CDR3 has 17 residues. Germline CDR1 is SQVTM and CDR2 is ANQGSEA. Trimming cost V 3 bases and J 8 bases; bases outside gene matches: 11.

This rearrangement joins TRBV10-1 to TRBJ2-7; D is uncertain. The germline V gene has CDR1 WNHNN and CDR2 SYGVQD (reference sequence). This CDR3 is 12 amino acids long. Deletions cut 3 bases from V and 4 bases from J, with 7 bases between. The CDR3 nucleotides read TGCGCCAGCAGTGATTCCCAATACGAGCAGTACTTC. Amino acid sequence: CASSDSQYEQYF.

This chain uses TRBV2 with TRBJ1-2; D is undetermined. Trimming took off 3 bases at V and 0 bases at J, with 8 bases between the two ends. The CDR3 runs 14 residues. Germline CDR1 SNHLY, CDR2 FYNNEI. CDR3 protein: CASSEAASNYGYTF. The CDR3 region has the DNA TGTGCCAGCAGTGAGGCAGCTTCTAACTATGGCTACACCTTC.

This clonotype was seen a single time. The rearrangement uses TRBV7-3 and TRBJ2-2, with D unclear. The CDR3 is 13 amino acids. Per germline, CDR1 SGHTA and CDR2 FQGTGA. V was clipped by 1 base and J by 7 bases, with 7 bases between them. The CDR3, as DNA: TGTGCCAGCAGCTTAATCCCCCTCGGGGAGCTGTTTTTT. It translates to CASSLIPLGELFF.

The CDR3 protein is CAISEGTGHGAEAFF. CDR3 in DNA: TGTGCCATCAGTGAGGGAACAGGCCATGGGGCTGAAGCTTTCTTT. The gene calls are TRBV10-3 and TRBJ1-1; maybe TRBD1 (5 bases). The germline V gene has CDR1 ENHRY and CDR2 SYGVKD. The CDR3 runs 15 residues. The ends were cut back, 2 bases at V and 6 bases at J, with 16 bases in the middle.

As concerns this clonotype: This CDR3 is missing its conserved last phenylalanine or tryptophan, likely due to a read error. The DNA is omitted, as the CDR3 cannot be located on it reliably, and the CDR3 follows TCRdb's listing. The chain recombines TRBV7-8 with TRBJ1-4. Inclusive of both ends, the CDR3 amounts to 8 amino acids. Looked up from germline, CDR1 is SGHVS and CDR2 is FQNEAQ. This CDR3 reads CASSLDEL.

The chain links TRBV20-1 to TRBJ2-1; 8 bases align to TRBD2. Losses at the gene ends were 3 bases for V and 8 bases for J; bases not matched to a gene: 0. The CDR3 sequence is 11 residues long. Germline CDR1 and CDR2: DFQATT and SNEGSKA (reference sequence). The CDR3 spells CSASGRDEQFF. In DNA, the CDR3 is TGCAGTGCTAGCGGGAGGGATGAGCAGTTCTTC.

This clonotype was found many times. The chain couples TRBV6-5 to TRBJ2-3; 8 bases map to TRBD2. The CDR3 has 13 amino acids. Germline CDR1 is MNHEY and CDR2 is SVGAGI. V was clipped by 5 bases and J by 8 bases; unmatched bases: 6. The CDR3 reads CASSAGSGGTQYF. The CDR3 region has the DNA TGTGCCAGCAGTGCCGGCAGCGGGGGTACGCAGTATTTT.

By share, this clonotype counts as medium-sized (0.01 to 0.1%). At one boundary the junction diverges from the germline segment, which might be a read error. The rearrangement uses TRBV7-7 and TRBJ2-3; maybe TRBD1 (6 bases). The CDR3 length is 14 residues. The germline V gene encodes CDR1 SSHAT and CDR2 FNYEAQ (reference sequence). The CDR3 region is CASSPDRRTDTQYF. The CDR3, as DNA: TGTGCTAGCAGCCCGGACAGAAGGACAGATACGCAGTATTTT. Full variable domain (remainder filled in from reference TRBV7-7 and TRBJ2-3): GAGVSQSPRYKVTKRGQDVTLRCDPISSHATLYWYQQALGQGPEFLTYFNYEAQPDKSGLPSDRFSAERPEGSISTLTIQRTEQRDSAMYRCASSPDRRTDTQYFGPGTRLTVL.

CDR3 protein: CASSGTGGNQPQHF. CDR3 nucleotide sequence: TGTGCCAGCAGCGGGACAGGGGGCAATCAGCCCCAGCATTTT. The rearrangement joins TRBV2 to TRBJ1-5, with 10 bases lining up with TRBD1. This CDR3 has 14 residues. V shed 6 bases, J shed 2 bases, and the junction held 1 base outside the gene matches. The germline V gene encodes CDR1 SNHLY and CDR2 FYNNEI.

In its sample, this clonotype was seen many times. V is TRBV4-1 and J is TRBJ1-4, with no clear D. V lost 1 base, J lost 5 bases, and 11 bases lay in between. Germline loops: CDR1 MGHRA, CDR2 YSYEKL. This CDR3 comprises 15 residues. CDR3 amino acids: CASSQGTARNEKLFF. The CDR3, as DNA: TGCGCCAGCAGCCAAGGGACGGCCCGAAATGAAAAACTGTTTTTT.